Presented here are 6 T cell receptor beta chains from one specimen sequenced in a study of tumor-infiltrating lymphocytes in primary liver carcinoma. Production of TCR beta cDNA used around 500 ng total RNA together with a constant-region primer. ARM-PCR, slightly modified, supplied the TCR beta libraries through three nested multiplex PCR rounds. The study ran its first two PCR rounds for roughly 10 cycles each, using TRBV1-TRBV30 forward primers and a C-beta reverse primer. MiXCR, applied by TCRdb to the multiplex PCR reads, yields one record per CDR3 protein. Of tens of thousands of distinct CDR3 sequences in the sample, about three quarters were seen once. Unsorted bulk tissue (about 19-33 mg) underwent RNA and DNA co-extraction. Sequencing used liver tumor tissue from sampling region 5. Subset defined: tumor region T5, tumor centre. All receptors come from a man aged 35 to 55 with primary liver carcinoma and hepatitis B virus infection.

Notes on this clonotype: At one end the junction does not follow the germline gene, possibly because of a read error. The chain joins TRBV4-1 to TRBJ2-1; TRBD2 matches at 7 bases. Germline CDR1 reads MGHRA; CDR2 reads YSYEKL. This CDR3 is built from 15 residues. The CDR3 protein is CASGQRAGDYNERFF. The CDR3 bases are TGCGCCAGCGGCCAAAGGGCGGGAGACTACAATGAGCGGTTCTTC.

Regarding this clonotype: Being one base from a much bigger clone, this may be a read error. This chain connects TRBV30 to TRBJ1-2; D not resolved. There are 14 residues in the CDR3. Germline loops: CDR1 GTSNPN, CDR2 SVGIG (reference sequence). V lost 4 bases and J 0 bases, leaving 12 bases between the germline ends. CDR3 bases: TGTGCCTGGACTACCGGGATCCCTAACTATGGCTACACCTTC. Its translation: CAWTTGIPNYGYTF.

On this clonotype: A read error may produce the germline difference seen at one junction end. The gene calls are TRBV12-3 or TRBV12-4 and TRBJ2-7; either TRBD1 or TRBD2 may fit D (6 bases each). CDR3 length: 14 residues. CDR3 coding DNA: TGTGCCAGCAGTTTAAGGCGGGACATCTACGAGCAATACTTC. Residues: CASSLRRDIYEQYF.

To note about this clonotype: One end of the junction does not line up with germline, which may come from a read error. J is TRBJ1-5 and V is TRBV16; D remains unclear. There are 15 residues in the CDR3. Germline CDR1 is KGHSY and CDR2 is FQNENV. CDR3 bases: TGTGTCAGCAGCCAATTCCCCAGTGCAATTCAGCCCCAGCATTTT. Its translation is CVSSQFPSAIQPQHF. Complete variable domain (other parts from reference TRBV16 and TRBJ1-5): GEEVAQTPKHLVRGEGQKAKLYCAPIKGHSYVFWYQQVLKNEFKFLISFQNENVFDETGMPKERFSAKCLPNSPCSLEIQATKLEDSAVYFCVSSQFPSAIQPQHFGDGTRLSIL.

In the case of this clonotype: Compared with germline, one end of the junction differs, possibly owing to a read error. The chain recombines TRBV11-2 with TRBJ2-1, with D perhaps matching TRBD2 (5 bases). CDR1 is SGHAT and CDR2 is FQNNGV in the germline V gene. The CDR3 extends over 16 amino acids. The CDR3 region is CASSLEIGLAMGERFF. For the CDR3, the DNA is TGTGCCAGCAGCTTGGAAATCGGACTGGCCATGGGTGAGCGGTTCTTC.

Points on this clonotype: One end of the junction fails to match germline, which may point to a read error. The genes are TRBV13 and TRBJ2-1; weak D call: TRBD2 (6 bases). The CDR3 extends over 11 amino acids. CDR1 is PRHDT and CDR2 is FYEKMQ in the germline V gene (reference sequence). In nucleotides, the CDR3 is TGTGCCATCAGCTTATGGGACTTGCAGTTCTTC. This sequence encodes CAISLWDLQFF.